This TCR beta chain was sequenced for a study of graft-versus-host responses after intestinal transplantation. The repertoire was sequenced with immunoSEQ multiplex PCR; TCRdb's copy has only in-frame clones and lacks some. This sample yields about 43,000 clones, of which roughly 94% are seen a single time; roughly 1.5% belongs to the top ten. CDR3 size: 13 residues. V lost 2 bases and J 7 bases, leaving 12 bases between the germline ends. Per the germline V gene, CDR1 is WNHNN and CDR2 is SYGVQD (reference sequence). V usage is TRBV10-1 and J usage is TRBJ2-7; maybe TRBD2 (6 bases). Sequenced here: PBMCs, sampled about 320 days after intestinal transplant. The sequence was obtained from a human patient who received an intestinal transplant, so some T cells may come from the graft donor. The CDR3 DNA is TGCGCCAGCAGTGAGCGGGAGAATAGGGAGCAGTACTTC. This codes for CASSERENREQYF.